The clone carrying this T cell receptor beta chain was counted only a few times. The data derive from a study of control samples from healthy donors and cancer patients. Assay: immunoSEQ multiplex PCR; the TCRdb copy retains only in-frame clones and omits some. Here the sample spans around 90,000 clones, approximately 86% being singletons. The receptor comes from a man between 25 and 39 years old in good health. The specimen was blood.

CDR3 nucleotides: TGTGCCAGCAGTACTGAGGGACTAGCGGGGGGATGGCACGAGCAGTACTTC. Translated, it gives CASSTEGLAGGWHEQYF. The chain couples TRBV27 to TRBJ2-7; 15 bases line up with TRBD2. The CDR3 spans 17 residues. Losses at the gene ends were 5 bases for V and 5 bases for J; bases not matched to a gene: 10. Germline V gene sequence: CDR1 MNHEY, CDR2 SMNVEV (reference sequence).